Given below is one T cell receptor (beta chain) in context. In the PCR, 60 Vbeta and 13 Jbeta primers were used. Data came from immunoSEQ multiplex PCR; TCRdb stores just in-frame clones and leaves some out. The repertoire includes 160,000 or so clones, approximately 77% of them detected once, and around 2.1% sits in the top ten. This entry is derived from a study of cytomegalovirus exposure and HLA in healthy donors. The CDR3 covers 15 residues. Per germline, CDR1 SGHTA and CDR2 FQGNSA. J was trimmed by 5 bases and V by 4 bases; bases with no gene match: 4. The rearrangement uses TRBV7-2 and TRBJ1-6, with 8 bases identical to TRBD1. This receptor was taken from a man aged 50 to 60 in good health and CMV-seropositive. The material sequenced was PBMCs. CDR3: CASSSRQGNNSPLHF. The CDR3 region has the DNA TGTGCCAGCAGCTCTCGACAGGGGAATAATTCACCCCTCCACTTT.